Below, 31 T cell receptor beta chains from the same sample are listed, as sequenced in a study of T cells after yellow fever vaccination. TCRdb re-called the 5' RACE reads through MiXCR, storing one row per CDR3 protein. Of 180,000 or so distinct CDR3 sequences listed, approximately 10% are singletons. The sample consisted of CD8+ T cells sorted from PBMCs, taken 15 days after the yellow fever booster vaccination. The origin of the receptors is a man younger than 35 who received the YFV17D yellow fever vaccine.

This clonotype came up many times. The chain is built from TRBV20-1 and TRBJ2-1, with a possible D match to TRBD2 (5 bases). Germline V gives CDR1 DFQATT, CDR2 SNEGSKA (reference sequence). Trimming took off 1 base at V and 1 base at J, with 5 bases between the two ends. This CDR3 comprises 13 residues. CDR3 loop: CSARGESYNEQFF. The CDR3 coding sequence is TGCAGTGCTAGAGGGGAGTCCTACAATGAGCAGTTCTTC.

The chain links TRBV2 to TRBJ2-7, with D tentatively TRBD1 (6 bases). V was trimmed by 11 bases and J by 7 bases, leaving 18 bases between them. This CDR3 has 12 residues. Looked up from germline, CDR1 is SNHLY and CDR2 is FYNNEI. CDR3 region: CAPKGRGQEQYV. CDR3 coding DNA: TGTGCCCCAAAAGGCAGGGGTCAAGAGCAGTACGTC.

The J gene is TRBJ1-5, the V gene TRBV6-1; D is uncertain. This CDR3 is built from 13 residues. V dropped 1 base and J dropped 3 bases, with 4 bases sitting between them. Germline V gene lookup returns CDR1 MNHNS and CDR2 SASEGT. The CDR3 bases are TGTGCCAGCAGTGAAGGTTCCAATCAGCCCCAGCATTTT. Translation gives CASSEGSNQPQHF.

V is TRBV7-8 and J is TRBJ2-7; 12 positions match TRBD2. J lost 3 bases, V lost 5 bases, and 2 bases had no gene match. Germline V gives CDR1 SGHVS, CDR2 FQNEAQ. The length of the CDR3 is 14 residues. CDR3 sequence: CASSKTSGGYEQYV. The CDR3 DNA is TGTGCCAGCAGCAAGACTAGCGGGGGCTACGAGCAGTACGTC.

This clonotype was counted only a few times. This chain connects TRBV7-3 to TRBJ2-7; 14 bases are shared with TRBD2. From germline, CDR1 is SGHTA and CDR2 FQGTGA. The CDR3 length is 15 residues. V gave up 5 bases and J gave up 5 bases; unmatched junction bases: 5. The CDR3 nucleotides are TGTGCCAGCAGCGCCGGGACTAGCGGGGGAGACGAGCAGTACTTC. This codes for CASSAGTSGGDEQYF. Full variable domain (outside the CDR3, taken from reference TRBV7-3 and TRBJ2-7): GAGVSQTPSNKVTEKGKYVELRCDPISGHTALYWYRQSLGQGPEFLIYFQGTGAADDSGLPNDRFFAVRPEGSVSTLKIQRTERGDSAVYLCASSAGTSGGDEQYFGPGTRLTVT.

This clonotype was observed a few times. The chain has TRBV6-2 or TRBV6-3 and TRBJ1-5; tentatively, D is TRBD1 (5 bases). Trimming removed 2 bases from V and 6 bases from J, with 14 bases in between. The CDR3 is 15 residues long. CDR1 and CDR2 from the germline V gene are MNHEY and SVGEGT. The CDR3 protein is CASSYRLGAGQPQHF. CDR3 bases: TGTGCCAGCAGTTACCGGTTAGGGGCCGGTCAGCCCCAGCATTTT.

This sequence joins TRBV4-3 and TRBJ2-1, with D uncertain. Germline CDR1 LGHNA, CDR2 YSLEER. This CDR3 has 13 amino acids. The ends were cut back, 3 bases at V and 7 bases at J, with 10 bases in the middle. CDR3 protein: CASSHPMGNEQFF. The DNA of the CDR3 is TGCGCCAGCAGCCACCCGATGGGGAATGAGCAGTTCTTC.

This clonotype was seen only a few times. V gene TRBV6-5 combines with J gene TRBJ2-5; D possibly matches TRBD1 or TRBD2 (6 bases each). Per the germline V gene, CDR1 is MNHEY and CDR2 is SVGAGI. Trimming removed 3 bases from V and 3 bases from J, with 14 bases in between. CDR3 length equals 15 residues. CDR3 sequence reads: CASSYEGGLEETQYF. CDR3 nucleotides: TGTGCCAGCAGTTATGAGGGGGGTTTGGAAGAGACCCAGTACTTC.

This clonotype was counted once. The V and J genes are TRBV6-6 and TRBJ2-7; a weak D match, TRBD1 (6 bases). Between the trimmed V and J ends, which lost 5 bases and 0 bases, there was a span of 11 bases. The CDR3 totals 14 residues. CDR1 and CDR2 (germline): MNHNY, SVGAGI (reference sequence). CDR3 nucleotides: TGTGCCAGCAGTCCCCCGGGACACTCCTACGAGCAGTACTTC. Amino acid sequence: CASSPPGHSYEQYF.

The rearrangement links TRBV6-5 to TRBJ2-1, with D perhaps matching TRBD1 (6 bases). CDR3 length: 12 residues. Trimming removed 2 bases from V and 8 bases from J, with 7 bases in between. Germline loops: CDR1 MNHEY, CDR2 SVGAGI. CDR3 protein: CASSYQGYEQFF. CDR3 DNA: TGTGCCAGCAGTTACCAGGGGTATGAGCAGTTCTTC.

The V call is TRBV20-1, the J call TRBJ2-7, with 9 bases lining up with TRBD1. The ends lost 2 bases at V and 2 bases at J; junction bases unmatched: 7. The CDR3 extends over 15 amino acids. The germline V gene has CDR1 DFQATT and CDR2 SNEGSKA (reference sequence). CDR3 nucleotide sequence: TGCAGTGCTAGATTTCTCCGGGACAGGGCCTACGAGCAGTACTTC. Amino acids: CSARFLRDRAYEQYF.

The rearrangement joins TRBV7-9 to TRBJ2-3; D unresolved. There are 15 residues in the CDR3. Germline V lookup: CDR1 SEHNR, CDR2 FQNEAQ (reference sequence). Deletions cut 5 bases from V and 0 bases from J, with 12 bases between. The CDR3 spells CASSPTDTSTDTQYF. The CDR3 DNA is TGTGCCAGCAGCCCCACTGATACTAGCACAGATACGCAGTATTTT.

The rearrangement links TRBV2 to TRBJ2-3; D ambiguous. Looked up from germline, CDR1 is SNHLY and CDR2 is FYNNEI. The CDR3 extends over 14 amino acids. V lost 7 bases and J lost 3, with 14 bases in between. CDR3 loop: CASIPPRGTDTQYF. DNA for the CDR3: TGTGCCAGCATCCCACCGCGTGGGACAGATACGCAGTATTTT.

The genes are TRBV3-1 and TRBJ2-1; tentative D call: TRBD2 (5 bases). The V end was cut by 8 bases, the J end by 4 bases, with 15 bases between. Germline V gene data show CDR1 as LGHDT and CDR2 as YNNKEL (reference sequence). The CDR3 runs 14 residues. The DNA of the CDR3 is TGTGCCAGCGGTGAGGAAGCGGCATACAATGAGCAGTTCTTC. It codes for CASGEEAAYNEQFF.

The rearrangement uses TRBV4-1 and TRBJ1-2; D unresolved. V lost 2 bases and J lost 4, with 11 bases in between. The CDR3 covers 14 residues. Germline CDR1 is MGHRA and CDR2 is YSYEKL. The CDR3 nucleotides read TGCGCCAGCAGCCAATCGGGCGTCGGCTATGGCTACACCTTC. Its protein product is CASSQSGVGYGYTF.

The table lists this clonotype with a few counts. The rearrangement uses TRBV6-5 and TRBJ1-1; TRBD1 is a possible D gene (6 bases). CDR1 is MNHEY, CDR2 SVGAGI, per germline. Trimming left V 7 bases short and J 0 bases short, with 24 bases between. This CDR3 region has 18 residues. This CDR3 reads CASIPSGGVRPLNTEAFF. The CDR3 coding sequence is TGTGCCAGCATCCCCTCCGGGGGCGTAAGACCCCTGAACACTGAAGCTTTCTTT.

This clonotype was seen a handful of times. The J gene is TRBJ2-7, the V gene TRBV25-1; 9 nucleotides agree with TRBD1. CDR3 length: 17 residues. Germline CDR1 is MGHDK and CDR2 is SYGVNS. After removal of 3 bases from V and 2 bases from J, the junction contained 11 bases not matched to a gene. As DNA, the CDR3 is TGTGCCAGCAGTGATTGGGACAGGGCGTCACTTACCTACGAGCAGTACTTC. Encoded protein: CASSDWDRASLTYEQYF.

This clonotype was seen only a few times. This chain joins TRBV27 and TRBJ1-1; a possible D gene is TRBD1 (6 bases). The germline V gene has CDR1 MNHEY and CDR2 SMNVEV (reference sequence). V shed 3 bases and J shed 4 bases, with 9 bases lying between them. The length of the CDR3 is 13 residues. CDR3 protein: CASSLTGITEAFF. In DNA, the CDR3 is TGTGCCAGCAGTTTGACAGGAATCACTGAAGCTTTCTTT.

In its sample, this clonotype was seen a few times. This chain joins TRBV10-3 and TRBJ2-1; tentatively, D is TRBD1 (7 bases). The length of the CDR3 is 13 residues. Trimming took off 3 bases at V and 8 bases at J, with 11 bases between the two ends. Per the germline V gene, CDR1 is ENHRY and CDR2 is SYGVKD. CDR3 in DNA: TGTGCCATCAGTGACAGGGGGGCGGATGAGCAGTTCTTC. Translated: CAISDRGADEQFF.

This chain links TRBV14 with TRBJ1-1, with D perhaps TRBD1 (5 bases). Looked up from germline, CDR1 is SGHDN and CDR2 is FVKESK. V was pared by 5 bases and J by 5 bases, with 12 bases between. This CDR3 is built from 13 residues. The DNA for the CDR3 is TGTGCCAGCAGCTCCCGGGGGTGGACTGAAGCTTTCTTT. Its translation: CASSSRGWTEAFF.

This clonotype appeared a few times. The V gene is TRBV6-2 or TRBV6-3, the J gene TRBJ2-3; 9 bases are a match to TRBD2. The ends lost 6 bases at V and 3 bases at J; junction bases unmatched: 7. This CDR3 is built from 15 residues. In germline, CDR1 is MNHEY, CDR2 SVGEGT. This CDR3 reads CASSGPGLATDTQYF. CDR3 DNA sequence: TGTGCCAGCAGCGGACCGGGACTAGCAACAGATACGCAGTATTTT.

The chain employs TRBV13 and TRBJ1-2, with 7 bases fitting TRBD1. V was pared by 8 bases and J by 3 bases, with 9 bases of the junction left unmatched. CDR1 is PRHDT and CDR2 is FYEKMQ in the germline V gene (reference sequence). This CDR3 has 14 residues. The DNA for the CDR3 is TGTGCCAGCGAAACGACAGGGAACTACTATGGCTACACCTTC. Encoded protein: CASETTGNYYGYTF.

The genes are TRBV6-5 and TRBJ2-1; 10 bases match TRBD1. Germline V CDR1 and CDR2: MNHEY, SVGAGI. The CDR3 runs 15 residues. V gave up 2 bases and J gave up 9 bases; unmatched junction bases: 7. CDR3 nucleotides: TGTGCCAGCAGTTACGGGACAGGGGAGGGCAGTGAGCAGTTCTTC. The encoded protein is CASSYGTGEGSEQFF.

The rearrangement joins TRBV4-1 to TRBJ2-3; 8 bases align to TRBD2. The CDR3 has 16 amino acids. Germline CDR1 and CDR2: MGHRA and YSYEKL. Trimming cost V 0 bases and J 6 bases; bases outside gene matches: 8. Here the CDR3 DNA reads TGCGCCAGCAGCCAAGAATTCCCGGGGGGGCTTGATACGCAGTATTTT. Translated: CASSQEFPGGLDTQYF.

A word on this clonotype: At one boundary the junction diverges from the germline segment, which might be a read error. As DNA, the CDR3 is TGTGCCAGCAGCCCTTTCTCGGGACAGGCGAACACCGAAGCTTTCTTT. It is translated as CASSPFSGQANTEAFF. The chain employs TRBV7-6 and TRBJ1-1; TRBD1 agrees at 8 bases. Per germline, CDR1 SGHVS and CDR2 FNYEAQ. The CDR3 consists of 16 residues.

This clonotype turned up a few times. The rearrangement uses TRBV9 and TRBJ2-2; 7 nucleotides align to TRBD1. Germline V gene sequence: CDR1 SGDLS, CDR2 YYNGEE. There are 16 residues in the CDR3. With V trimmed by 0 bases and J by 3 bases, 5 bases remained unmatched. CDR3 DNA sequence: TGTGCCAGCAGCGTAGACGGGCAGGGGGACACCGGGGAGCTGTTTTTT. Translation: CASSVDGQGDTGELFF.

This rearrangement joins TRBV2 to TRBJ2-1; 9 bases agree with TRBD1. Germline assignment: CDR1 SNHLY and CDR2 FYNNEI. V trimming: 6 bases; J trimming: 5 bases; junction bases outside the gene matches: 14. This CDR3 spans 17 amino acids. This chain's CDR3 is CASRRDRGSSYHNEQFF. The CDR3 DNA sequence: TGTGCCAGCAGAAGAGACAGGGGGTCGAGTTATCACAATGAGCAGTTCTTC.

This clonotype was seen a handful of times. This chain connects TRBV4-1 to TRBJ2-7, with TRBD1 identical over 9 bases. Germline CDR1 and CDR2: MGHRA and YSYEKL. This CDR3 region has 14 residues. V shed 4 bases, J shed 6 bases, and the junction held 7 bases outside the gene matches. This CDR3 reads CASSPRRDRVEQYF. In DNA, the CDR3 is TGCGCCAGCAGCCCACGACGGGACAGGGTCGAGCAGTACTTC.

The chain employs TRBV7-9 and TRBJ2-1; D tentatively reads TRBD1 or TRBD2 (5 bases each). The CDR3 loop spans 15 amino acids. Germline lookup yields CDR1 SEHNR and CDR2 FQNEAQ (reference sequence). The ends were cut back, 2 bases at V and 8 bases at J, with 16 bases in the middle. The CDR3 DNA reads as TGTGCCAGCAGCTTAATCCCGGGACGCTTGTATGAGCAGTTCTTC. It yields the protein CASSLIPGRLYEQFF.

In its sample, this clonotype was seen a few times. The chain couples TRBV6-6 to TRBJ1-1, with D tentatively TRBD1 (5 bases). V was shortened by 5 bases and J by 1 base, with 17 bases between the two germline ends. This CDR3 region has 16 residues. CDR1 MNHNY and CDR2 SVGAGI come from the germline V gene (reference sequence). This CDR3 reads CASSSPRGRSNTEAFF. Here the CDR3 DNA reads TGTGCCAGCAGTAGCCCTAGGGGCCGGTCGAACACTGAAGCTTTCTTT.

V gene TRBV12-3 or TRBV12-4 combines with J gene TRBJ2-1, with a weak D call TRBD2 (5 bases). Trimming shortened V by 5 bases and J by 3 bases, and 14 bases separated the two germline ends. This CDR3 contains 15 residues. The CDR3 region has the DNA TGTGCCAGCAGTACACCGGACGGGATCTACAATGAGCAGTTCTTC. Translating it yields CASSTPDGIYNEQFF.